One sample yielded the 10 T cell receptor beta chains listed below, sequenced in a study of T cells after somatic rescue of genetic block. Here immunoSEQ multiplex PCR was the method, and the copy in TCRdb shows in-frame clones only, minus some. Counted here are fewer than 150,000 clones, 75% to 95% occurring once; the ten biggest clones make up about 1.5%. Sequencing was carried out using peripheral blood mononuclear cells (PBMCs). All receptors come from a woman between 18 and 30 years old.

The J gene is TRBJ2-7, the V gene TRBV30; 7 bases align to TRBD1. The CDR3 has 13 amino acids. Per germline, CDR1 GTSNPN and CDR2 SVGIG (reference sequence). Trimming removed 5 bases from V and 3 bases from J; junction bases left unmatched: 7. DNA of the CDR3: TGTGCCTGGGACCGGGACAGCTTCTACGAGCAGTACTTC. Translating gives CAWDRDSFYEQYF.

The V call is TRBV30, the J call TRBJ1-3; no firm D call. Germline-derived CDR1 and CDR2 are GTSNPN and SVGIG (reference sequence). The CDR3 spans 12 residues. The V gene lost 4 bases and the J gene lost 2 bases, with 6 bases spanning the gap. This chain's CDR3 is CAWKIPGNTIYF. The CDR3 region has the DNA TGTGCCTGGAAAATCCCTGGAAACACCATATATTTT.

This clone occurred once. The rearrangement links TRBV19 to TRBJ2-5; D is uncertain. V lost 5 bases, J lost 2 bases, and 9 bases lay in between. In germline, CDR1 is LNHDA, CDR2 SQIVND (reference sequence). The CDR3 covers 13 residues. CDR3 in DNA: TGTGCCAGTAGTGACCAATTACAAGAGACCCAGTACTTC. It specifies CASSDQLQETQYF. The whole variable domain, filled in from reference TRBV19 and TRBJ2-5, reads DGGITQSPKYLFRKEGQNVTLSCEQNLNHDAMYWYRQDPGQGLRLIYYSQIVNDFQKGDIAEGYSVSREKKESFPLTVTSAQKNPTAFYLCASSDQLQETQYFGPGTRLLVL.

This chain uses TRBV5-1 with TRBJ1-2; D not certain. Germline V gene lookup returns CDR1 SGHRS and CDR2 YFSETQ. With 4 bases removed from V and 3 bases from J, the gap between germline ends came to 13 bases. The CDR3 length is 14 residues. CDR3 amino acids: CASSRDMGDYGYTF. CDR3 nucleotide sequence: TGCGCCAGCAGCCGAGACATGGGCGACTATGGCTACACCTTC. The whole variable domain, remainder taken from reference TRBV5-1 and TRBJ1-2, is KAGVTQTPRYLIKTRGQQVTLSCSPISGHRSVSWYQQTPGQGLQFLFEYFSETQRNKGNFPGRFSGRQFSNSRSEMNVSTLELGDSALYLCASSRDMGDYGYTFGSGTRLTVV.

The rearrangement uses TRBV14 and TRBJ1-2; TRBD1 might be the D (6 bases). V was cut by 4 bases and J by 4 bases, with 19 bases left in between. Germline V lookup: CDR1 SGHDN, CDR2 FVKESK. CDR3 size: 16 residues. The CDR3 DNA reads TGTGCCAGCAGCCCGATGGACAGCGGAACATTCTATGGCTACACCTTC. As protein: CASSPMDSGTFYGYTF.

This rearrangement joins TRBV25-1 to TRBJ2-7; 8 bases fit TRBD1. The germline gives CDR1 MGHDK, CDR2 SYGVNS. This CDR3 has 14 residues. Losses at the gene ends were 3 bases for V and 2 bases for J; bases not matched to a gene: 3. CDR3 protein: CASSETGVPYEQYF. The DNA of the CDR3 is TGTGCCAGCAGTGAGACAGGGGTCCCCTACGAGCAGTACTTC.

V gene TRBV29-1 combines with J gene TRBJ1-1; D may be TRBD1 (5 bases). The CDR3 runs to 13 residues. From germline, CDR1 is SQVTM and CDR2 ANQGSEA. V dropped 8 bases and J dropped 0 bases, with 13 bases sitting between them. For the CDR3, the DNA is TGCAGCTTCAGGGTGGGAGTGAACACTGAAGCTTTCTTT. It codes for CSFRVGVNTEAFF.

The DNA of the CDR3 is TGCGCCAGCAGCTTCTTAGGGGACTCCTACAATGAGCAGTTCTTC. Its translation: CASSFLGDSYNEQFF. The chain carries TRBV5-1 and TRBJ2-1; a weak D match, TRBD1 (5 bases). CDR3 length: 15 residues. Germline loops: CDR1 SGHRS, CDR2 YFSETQ. Trimming removed 2 bases from V and 0 bases from J, with 9 bases in between.

This chain connects TRBV28 to TRBJ1-2; no reliable D call. This CDR3 comprises 12 residues. Germline loops: CDR1 MDHEN, CDR2 SYDVKM. V lost 5 bases to trimming and J lost 3 bases, with 7 bases between them. The CDR3 sequence: CASSRTDYGYTF. CDR3 in DNA: TGTGCCAGCAGTCGTACTGACTATGGCTACACCTTC.

This clone occurred once. V is TRBV5-4 and J is TRBJ2-3, with 7 bases aligning to TRBD1. Germline CDR1 is SGHNT and CDR2 is YYREEE (reference sequence). The CDR3 runs to 15 residues. The junction had 7 bases not matched to a gene; V was cut back by 4 bases and J by 2 bases. The CDR3 nucleotides read TGTGCCAGCAGCGAACGACAGGGACCCACAGATACGCAGTATTTT. This encodes CASSERQGPTDTQYF.